This T cell receptor (beta chain) was retrieved from a study of cytomegalovirus exposure and HLA in healthy donors. The V and J ends lost 6 bases and 5 bases respectively, with 17 bases between them. The CDR3 has 14 amino acids. CDR1 is SGHRS and CDR2 is YFSETQ in the germline V gene. PCR primers comprised 60 Vbeta and 13 Jbeta primers. Profiling relied on immunoSEQ multiplex PCR, and the TCRdb table lists in-frame clones only, not all of them. The sample has roughly 160,000 clones; 65% to 90% are singletons. Findings of the study overall: Associated with HLA alleles at 0.05 false discovery rate in a later analysis were 16,951 TCR beta sequences. Later examination showed HLA-associated TCR beta chains had greater clonal expansion than equally common others. The analysis excluded some indistinguishable V segments, including TRBV6-2 and TRBV6-3. Most TCRs appeared rarely, but some public TCRs recurred in many donors.

On this clone: The antigen remains undetermined.

This TCR was recovered from a male donor in good health and CMV-seronegative. Sequenced: PBMCs. The chain combines TRBV5-1 with TRBJ1-2; D might be TRBD1 (6 bases). The DNA of the CDR3 is TGCGCCAGCACCGGAGGGGGAGGGGATTATGGCTACACCTTC. Its protein product is CASTGGGGDYGYTF.